This passage covers 6 T cell receptor beta chains from one sample sequenced in a study of memory CD4+ T cells and cytomegalovirus serostatus. The sort gate was single viable CD3+CD4+CD8-CD45RO+ cells for memory CD4+ T cells. The table came from immunoSEQ multiplex PCR; TCRdb's copy has only in-frame clones and leaves some out. The sample contains some 44,000 clones, around 77% of which appear only once. Sequenced: memory CD4+ T cells from blood. These receptors came from an adult in good health and CMV-seronegative.

The rearrangement links TRBV7-3 to TRBJ2-3; D not resolved. The CDR3 runs to 14 residues. The ends were cut back, 5 bases at V and 3 bases at J, with 12 bases in the middle. Germline V CDR1 and CDR2: SGHTA, FQGTGA. The CDR3 DNA is TGTGCCAGCAGCCCCGCCGGTGGGACAGATACGCAGTATTTT. Its translation is CASSPAGGTDTQYF.

The chain carries TRBV19 and TRBJ2-2; 7 bases are a match to TRBD1. This CDR3 region has 17 residues. Trimming removed 6 bases from V and 6 bases from J; junction bases left unmatched: 16. Germline CDR1 reads LNHDA; CDR2 reads SQIVND (reference sequence). CDR3 sequence: CASSIQGNRWSAGELFF. The CDR3 nucleotides are TGTGCCAGTAGCATACAGGGGAATCGATGGTCTGCCGGGGAGCTGTTTTTT. The variable domain in full, with the rest retrieved from reference TRBV19 and TRBJ2-2, is DGGITQSPKYLFRKEGQNVTLSCEQNLNHDAMYWYRQDPGQGLRLIYYSQIVNDFQKGDIAEGYSVSREKKESFPLTVTSAQKNPTAFYLCASSIQGNRWSAGELFFGEGSRLTVL.

This clone was recorded a few times. V usage is TRBV4-2 and J usage is TRBJ2-1; a weak D match, TRBD1 (6 bases). CDR1 and CDR2 from the germline V gene are LGHNA and YNFKEQ. Trimming shortened V by 0 bases and J by 4 bases, and 13 bases separated the two germline ends. This CDR3 has 16 amino acids. CDR3 region: CASSQEGQRGYNEQFF. The CDR3 DNA follows: TGTGCCAGCAGCCAAGAAGGACAGCGCGGGTACAATGAGCAGTTCTTC.

The chain has TRBV7-9 and TRBJ2-7; TRBD1 aligns across 8 bases. J lost 2 bases, V lost 6 bases, and 6 bases had no gene match. CDR1 and CDR2 (germline): SEHNR, FQNEAQ (reference sequence). The length of the CDR3 is 14 residues. The CDR3 region has the DNA TGTGCCAGCAGTACCCGGGACAGGCCCTACGAGCAGTACTTC. Its translation is CASSTRDRPYEQYF.

This rearrangement joins TRBV30 to TRBJ2-3, with 8 bases identical to TRBD1. The germline CDR1 and CDR2 sequences are GTSNPN and SVGIG (reference sequence). Trimming removed 7 bases from V and 4 bases from J; junction bases left unmatched: 7. The CDR3 has 13 residues. CDR3: CAFPQGAADTQYF. DNA of the CDR3: TGTGCCTTTCCTCAGGGGGCCGCAGATACGCAGTATTTT. Filled out from reference TRBV30 and TRBJ2-3, the complete variable domain reads SQTIHQWPATLVQPVGSPLSLECTVEGTSNPNLYWYRQAAGRGLQLLFYSVGIGQISSEVPQNLSASRPQDRQFILSSKKLLLSDSGFYLCAFPQGAADTQYFGPGTRLTVL.

A few counts support this clone. This chain uses TRBV29-1 with TRBJ1-1; perhaps TRBD1 as D (5 bases). The V and J ends lost 5 bases and 1 base respectively, with 5 bases between them. Per the germline V gene, CDR1 is SQVTM and CDR2 is ANQGSEA. The CDR3 runs to 11 residues. The DNA for the CDR3 is TGCAGCGTTACAGGGAACACTGAAGCTTTCTTT. This codes for CSVTGNTEAFF.